This is a list of T cell receptor beta chains from one sample in a study of Ad26.COV2.S vaccination and SARS-CoV-2 variants. Measured with immunoSEQ multiplex PCR; TCRdb has only the in-frame clones, and not every one. The sample holds roughly 380,000 clones, 85% seen once. Material: peripheral blood, obtained in a trial of Ad26.COV2.S vaccine versus placebo. The receptors derive from a person between 18 and 65 years old who received the Ad26.COV2.S COVID-19 vaccine or a placebo. Each CDR3 is given with its conserved first and last residue. The D gene is left open where the match is weak. Rows may omit the clone size; those that give it use once, few, many or a size class.

clone_size,d_call,v_call,cdr3_length,j_call,cdr3_nt,cdr3_aa
.,.,TRBV7-9,17,TRBJ2-7,TGTGCCAGCAATCCCGGGGCGGGGCCCGAGCTCTCCTACGAGCAGTACTTC,CASNPGAGPELSYEQYF
.,.,TRBV10-2,16,TRBJ1-1,TGCGCCAGCAGTGAGCCCAGACGAGGGATGAACACTGAAGCTTTCTTT,CASSEPRRGMNTEAFF
once,TRBD1,TRBV11-3,14,TRBJ1-5,TGTGCCAGCAGCCGCGACAGGGGTCATCAGCCCCAGCATTTT,CASSRDRGHQPQHF
.,TRBD2,TRBV11-2,18,TRBJ2-7,TGTGCCAGCAGCTTAGGCGTGAGCGGGGGGCCCGAGTCCTACGAGCAGTACTTC,CASSLGVSGGPESYEQYF
.,TRBD2,TRBV6-2/TRBV6-3,21,TRBJ2-5,TGTGCCAGCAGTGGACATCTGCGGGGGCTAGCGGGAATTTCGTACCAAGAGACCCAGTACTTC,CASSGHLRGLAGISYQETQYF
.,TRBD1,TRBV2,15,TRBJ2-3,TGTGCCAGCAGGGGACAGGGACTTAGCACAGATACGCAGTATTTT,CASRGQGLSTDTQYF
.,.,TRBV27,15,TRBJ2-7,TGTGCCAGCAGTTTATCGAGGACTTCGGCCGGCGAGCAGTACTTC,CASSLSRTSAGEQYF
.,.,TRBV7-6,12,TRBJ2-2,TGTGCCAGCAGCCCCGACACCGGGGAGCTGTTTTTT,CASSPDTGELFF
.,.,TRBV3-1/TRBV3-2,16,TRBJ1-5,TGTGCCAGCAGCCAAGGTAAAGGGGTTAGCAATCAGCCCCAGCATTTT,CASSQGKGVSNQPQHF
.,TRBD2,TRBV7-2,18,TRBJ2-2,TGTGCCAGCAGCTTCGGACTAGCGGGGGGGCGTTGGACCGGGGAGCTGTTTTTT,CASSFGLAGGRWTGELFF
.,TRBD1,TRBV4-3,16,TRBJ2-7,TGCGCCAGCAGCCATCCCGGGACAGGGGTATCCTACGAGCAGTACTTC,CASSHPGTGVSYEQYF
.,.,TRBV2,14,TRBJ1-6,TGTGCCAGCAAGGGTTTAGGGGATCGTTCACCCCTCCACTTT,CASKGLGDRSPLHF
.,TRBD1,TRBV5-4,12,TRBJ1-2,TGTGCCAGCAAGGGACAGGGACCTGGCTACACCTTC,CASKGQGPGYTF